Below are 4 T cell receptor beta chains sequenced from a single sample in a study of identical twins. TCRdb independently ran MiXCR on the 5' RACE reads; one entry per CDR3 protein. The data show some 660,000 distinct CDR3 sequences, more than 6.5% seen once. These sequences were also reported in another study, on yellow fever vaccine responses in identical twins.

Sequencing used PBMCs. The receptors were gathered from a woman under 30 in good health.

This clonotype was counted only a few times. This sequence joins TRBV28 and TRBJ2-7, with a weak D call TRBD2 (6 bases). Germline assignment: CDR1 MDHEN and CDR2 SYDVKM. Trimming shortened V by 6 bases and J by 5 bases, and 14 bases separated the two germline ends. The CDR3 contains 13 residues. The chain's CDR3 is CASSPGGNDEQYF. The CDR3 bases are TGTGCCAGCAGCCCCGGAGGGAATGACGAGCAGTACTTC.

This chain uses TRBV12-3 or TRBV12-4 with TRBJ2-2; 15 bases match TRBD2. The V segment lost 6 bases and the J segment 9 bases; nucleotides outside the gene matches: 11. The CDR3 has 17 residues. The CDR3 region is CASRSGLAGGQTRELFF. CDR3 bases: TGTGCCAGCAGATCAGGACTAGCGGGAGGGCAAACCAGGGAGCTGTTTTTT.

This clonotype was counted once. The genes are TRBV30 and TRBJ2-7; TRBD1 aligns across 8 bases. The germline gives CDR1 GTSNPN, CDR2 SVGIG (reference sequence). This CDR3 has 10 residues. Trimming took 7 bases from V and 6 from J; bases not matched to a gene: 2. CDR3 sequence reads: CASTGGEQYF. The CDR3 nucleotides are TGTGCCTCTACAGGGGGCGAGCAGTACTTC.

This clonotype was recorded many times. The chain has TRBV6-1 and TRBJ1-2; the D gene is possibly TRBD1 (6 bases). The germline CDR1 and CDR2 sequences are MNHNS and SASEGT. CDR3 length equals 13 residues. The ends were cut back, 6 bases at V and 8 bases at J, with 16 bases in the middle. The CDR3 DNA sequence: TGTGCCAGCAGCCCCCGACAGGATTTGGGCTACACCTTC. Amino acids: CASSPRQDLGYTF.